This T cell receptor beta chain was observed in a study of shared clonotypes between healthy human individuals. Study-wide results and limits: Sequencing depth was a factor that was expected to affect clonotype sharing among donors.

The assay was carried out at the deep level. Generated by immunoSEQ multiplex PCR, the TCRdb table keeps only in-frame clones and is missing some. The table records 650,000 to 700,000 clones, roughly 88% of them present only once. Germline CDR1 is SQVTM and CDR2 is ANQGSEA. CDR3 length: 13 amino acids. V dropped 8 bases and J dropped 4; count of bases not matched to a gene: 7. Donors were healthy HIV-negative adults without recent acute infections or vaccinations. A single count supports this clone. Its antigen is unidentified. Sequencing was carried out using memory CD8+ T cells from PBMCs. Subset in this sample: CD45RO+ cells pooled with CCR7-negative TemRA cells. The V call is TRBV29-1, the J call TRBJ1-1; 10 bases are a match to TRBD1. The sequence was collected from a man aged 18 to 29 in good health. Some clones in this sample may be carry-over from other donors' samples. CDR3 sequence reads: CSTTGGGGTEAFF. The CDR3 coding sequence is TGCAGCACGACAGGGGGCGGGGGCACTGAAGCTTTCTTT.